A selection of T cell receptor beta chains follows, all from one sample in a study of cytomegalovirus exposure and HLA in healthy donors. Data came from immunoSEQ multiplex PCR; TCRdb stores just in-frame clones and leaves some out. The table lists 150,000 to 200,000 clones, over 70% of them singletons, with roughly 1.4% in the top ten. What was sequenced was PBMCs. The source of these receptors is a woman in her 30s in good health and CMV-seropositive. The CDR3 runs from the conserved cysteine through the conserved F or W. A D gene is named only where the DNA matches it firmly. Clone size is given for some rows only: seen once, a few or many times, or a class if the clone is expanded.

V: TRBV7-9
J: TRBJ1-2
D: -
size: -
DNA: TGTGCCAGCAGCTCGGGAGGGGGGGCCGATGGCTACACCTTC
CDR3: CASSSGGGADGYTF

V: TRBV7-8
J: TRBJ2-7
D: -
size: -
DNA: TGTGCCAGCAGCGTGGCCACAGGGTTCTCCTACGAGCAGTACTTC
CDR3: CASSVATGFSYEQYF

V: TRBV30
J: TRBJ2-2
D: TRBD2
size: -
DNA: TGTGCCTTACCTAGCGGAGCGAACACCGGGGAGCTGTTTTTT
CDR3: CALPSGANTGELFF

V: TRBV6-1
J: TRBJ1-1
D: -
size: -
DNA: TGTGCCAGCAGTGACTTCCCCGGCACTGAAGCTTTCTTT
CDR3: CASSDFPGTEAFF

V: TRBV5-1
J: TRBJ2-3
D: -
size: -
DNA: TGCGCCAGCAGCTCAACAGATACGCAGTATTTT
CDR3: CASSSTDTQYF

V: TRBV11-3
J: TRBJ1-1
D: TRBD1
size: -
DNA: TGTGCCAGCAGCCTCGGACAGGTGAACACTGAAGCTTTCTTT
CDR3: CASSLGQVNTEAFF

V: TRBV6-5
J: TRBJ2-1
D: TRBD2
size: -
DNA: TGTGCCAGCAGGGGACTAGCGGGCAACAATGAGCAGTTCTTC
CDR3: CASRGLAGNNEQFF

V: TRBV27
J: TRBJ1-6
D: -
size: -
DNA: TGTGCCAGCAGTCTGGACAGCCTAAATTCACCCCTCCACTTT
CDR3: CASSLDSLNSPLHF

V: TRBV28
J: TRBJ2-2
D: -
size: few
DNA: TGTGCCAGCAGTTTATTCTCCCCCGGGGAGCTGTTTTTT
CDR3: CASSLFSPGELFF

V: TRBV10-3
J: TRBJ1-1
D: -
size: -
DNA: TGTGCCATCAGTGAAAGAGGGACTGAAGCTTTCTTT
CDR3: CAISERGTEAFF

V: TRBV29-1
J: TRBJ2-4
D: -
size: once
DNA: TGCAGCGTTGGACAGCTCAAAAACATTCAGTACTTC
CDR3: CSVGQLKNIQYF

V: TRBV25-1
J: TRBJ1-4
D: -
size: -
DNA: TGTGCCAGCAGTGAACGGGGGGGAGGTAATGAAAAACTGTTTTTT
CDR3: CASSERGGGNEKLFF

V: TRBV12-5
J: TRBJ2-2
D: -
size: -
DNA: TGTGCTAGTGGTCCTTACACCGGGGAGCTGTTTTTT
CDR3: CASGPYTGELFF

V: TRBV7-2
J: TRBJ1-1
D: -
size: -
DNA: TGTGCCAGCAGCCTACAGGGTGAGAACACTGAAGCTTTCTTT
CDR3: CASSLQGENTEAFF

V: TRBV7-3
J: TRBJ2-6
D: -
size: -
DNA: TGTGCCAGCAGCCTAGGGAGTTCTGGGGCCAACGTCCTGACTTTC
CDR3: CASSLGSSGANVLTF

V: TRBV30
J: TRBJ1-1
D: -
size: -
DNA: TGTGCCTGGAGTGTAGGTCCCAGCGGGGCAGTCTTT
CDR3: CAWSVGPSGAVF